This TCR beta chain came from a study of T cell repertoires in cytomegalovirus infection. Study context: CMV infection plus the matching HLA type was flagged by public TCR beta signatures.

The germline V and J ends were trimmed by 4 bases and 2 bases, with 11 bases remaining between them. The CDR3 is 14 residues long. CDR1 and CDR2 (germline): SEHNR, FQNEAQ (reference sequence). There are a few counts of this clonotype. From the reads, TCRdb called clonotypes with MiXCR, one entry per CDR3 protein. The sample lists approximately 250,000 distinct CDR3 sequences; approximately 24% were seen once. This clonotype was sampled from a human donor in good health (CMV status not recorded). Some clones in this sample may be carry-over from other donors' samples. The rearrangement links TRBV7-9 to TRBJ2-5; D is perhaps TRBD1 or TRBD2 (5 bases each). Sequenced material: CD8+ T cells from PBMCs. CDR3 region: CASSSGRLQETQYF. DNA of the CDR3: TGTGCCAGCAGCTCGGGACGGCTGCAAGAGACCCAGTACTTC.